One and the same sample provided the 25 T cell receptor beta chains below, sequenced in a study of blood T cell repertoires in COVID-19. The repertoire was sequenced with immunoSEQ multiplex PCR; TCRdb's copy has only in-frame clones and lacks some. The sample shows hundreds of thousands of clones, around 91% of them seen only once. The sequenced material came from PBMCs or T cells enriched from blood (not recorded which). The origin of the receptors is a woman aged 18-29 years with acute COVID-19.

J is TRBJ1-1 and V is TRBV12-3 or TRBV12-4, with 8 bases identical to TRBD1. CDR3 length equals 13 residues. Unmatched junction bases numbered 4, after V lost 6 bases and J lost 4 bases. Here the CDR3 reads CASSPGGRTEAFF. The CDR3 DNA reads as TGTGCCAGCAGCCCAGGGGGCCGCACTGAAGCTTTCTTT.

This chain joins TRBV4-2 and TRBJ2-5; 12 bases line up with TRBD2. J was trimmed by 6 bases and V by 4 bases; bases with no gene match: 6. Germline CDR1 and CDR2: LGHNA and YNFKEQ. This CDR3 contains 15 residues. CDR3 amino acids: CASSPETSGRQTQYF. The CDR3 nucleotides read TGTGCCAGCAGCCCAGAGACTAGCGGGAGACAGACCCAGTACTTC.

This chain links TRBV14 with TRBJ2-2, with TRBD1 identical over 10 bases. Germline loops: CDR1 SGHDN, CDR2 FVKESK. The V gene end was trimmed by 3 bases and the J gene end by 4 bases; junction bases not matched to a gene: 8. The CDR3 consists of 17 residues. CDR3 sequence (DNA): TGTGCCAGCAGCCACCTTGACAGGGGGCGCAGCACCGGGGAGCTGTTTTTT. This gives the protein CASSHLDRGRSTGELFF.

The CDR3 nucleotides read TGTGCCAGTAGTATAGGGCGGGGCCCAATCACAGATACGCAGTATTTT. Translation gives CASSIGRGPITDTQYF. The chain links TRBV19 to TRBJ2-3; tentative D call: TRBD2 (6 bases). CDR1 is LNHDA, CDR2 SQIVND, per germline (reference sequence). The ends were cut back, 1 base at V and 2 bases at J, with 13 bases in the middle. The CDR3 has 16 residues.

This chain connects TRBV5-4 to TRBJ1-2, with TRBD1 matching 12 bases. CDR1 SGHNT and CDR2 YYREEE come from the germline V gene (reference sequence). V dropped 1 base and J dropped 8; count of bases not matched to a gene: 6. The CDR3 is 15 amino acids. This chain's CDR3 is CASSLLGTGGVGYTF. CDR3 nucleotides: TGTGCCAGCAGCTTGTTGGGGACAGGGGGCGTCGGCTACACCTTC.

The gene calls are TRBV7-8 and TRBJ2-1; tentatively, D is TRBD2 (5 bases). Per the germline V gene, CDR1 is SGHVS and CDR2 is FQNEAQ. Trimming shortened V by 5 bases and J by 0 bases, and 23 bases separated the two germline ends. The CDR3 runs to 19 residues. Written as DNA, the CDR3 is TGTGCCAGCAGCCGATATAGCCACGGAGATGGGAGCTCCTACAATGAGCAGTTCTTC. This encodes CASSRYSHGDGSSYNEQFF. Variable domain in full (rest from reference TRBV7-8 and TRBJ2-1): GAGVSQSPRYKVAKRGQDVALRCDPISGHVSLFWYQQALGQGPEFLTYFQNEAQLDKSGLPSDRFFAERPEGSVSTLKIQRTQQEDSAVYLCASSRYSHGDGSSYNEQFFGPGTRLTVL.

The chain has TRBV2 and TRBJ1-1; D may be TRBD1 (5 bases). Between the trimmed V and J ends, which lost 5 bases and 0 bases, there was a span of 19 bases. The CDR3 length is 17 residues. Germline values: CDR1 SNHLY, CDR2 FYNNEI. CDR3 in amino acids: CASSFPGSRSLNTEAFF. The CDR3 nucleotides are TGTGCCAGCAGTTTTCCAGGGTCGCGGTCCTTGAACACTGAAGCTTTCTTT.

CDR3 DNA sequence: TGCGCCAGCAGCAGCGAGGCCTATGGCTACACCTTC. Amino acid sequence: CASSSEAYGYTF. The J gene is TRBJ1-2, the V gene TRBV5-1; D not resolved. Germline V gives CDR1 SGHRS, CDR2 YFSETQ. The CDR3 has 12 amino acids. The V end lost 4 bases, the J end lost 4 bases, and 8 bases lay between the germline ends.

The rearrangement uses TRBV25-1 and TRBJ2-3, with 9 bases identical to TRBD2. CDR1 is MGHDK and CDR2 is SYGVNS in the germline V gene. Trimming removed 5 bases from V and 3 bases from J; junction bases left unmatched: 6. CDR3 length equals 15 residues. The CDR3 loop reads CASSIAGVSTDTQYF. For the CDR3, the DNA is TGTGCCAGCAGTATAGCGGGAGTGTCGACAGATACGCAGTATTTT. The full variable domain, rest sourced from reference TRBV25-1 and TRBJ2-3, is EADIYQTPRYLVIGTGKKITLECSQTMGHDKMYWYQQDPGMELHLIHYSYGVNSTEKGDLSSESTVSRIRTEHFPLTLESARPSHTSQYLCASSIAGVSTDTQYFGPGTRLTVL.

V and J are TRBV30 and TRBJ2-7; the D gene is possibly TRBD2 (7 bases). Trimming left V 3 bases short and J 12 bases short, with 21 bases between. CDR3 length: 13 amino acids. Germline values: CDR1 GTSNPN, CDR2 SVGIG (reference sequence). The CDR3 protein is CAWSGGGGYTSYF. The DNA for the CDR3 is TGTGCCTGGAGCGGGGGAGGGGGATATACATCGTACTTC.

The rearrangement uses TRBV5-1 and TRBJ2-5; D is unclear. CDR1 SGHRS and CDR2 YFSETQ come from the germline V gene. Trimming pared 1 base from V and 2 bases from J, leaving 9 bases between. The CDR3 consists of 14 residues. The CDR3 DNA is TGCGCCAGCAGCTTGCCCCCTCCTCAAGAGACCCAGTACTTC. This gives the protein CASSLPPPQETQYF.

The CDR3 spells CASSMGRRTEAFF. The DNA of the CDR3 is TGTGCCAGTAGTATGGGGAGACGTACTGAAGCTTTCTTT. The rearrangement links TRBV19 to TRBJ1-1; D gene ambiguous. V was trimmed by 3 bases and J by 5 bases, leaving 10 bases between them. Germline values: CDR1 LNHDA, CDR2 SQIVND (reference sequence). The CDR3 sequence is 13 residues long.

Comments on this clone: The same CDR3 is also encoded by other DNA sequences in this sample. The chain links TRBV27 to TRBJ2-7; 7 bases are a match to TRBD2. CDR1 MNHEY and CDR2 SMNVEV come from the germline V gene (reference sequence). The CDR3 covers 14 residues. The J segment lost 4 bases and the V segment lost 5 bases, leaving 8 bases of the junction unmatched. This chain's CDR3 is CASSLKGEGYEQYF. In DNA, the CDR3 is TGTGCCAGCAGTCTAAAAGGGGAGGGATACGAGCAGTACTTC.

The chain couples TRBV7-9 to TRBJ2-1, with a weak D call TRBD2 (5 bases). Germline V lookup: CDR1 SEHNR, CDR2 FQNEAQ (reference sequence). The CDR3 has 18 residues. Trimming cost V 0 bases and J 6 bases, with 21 bases left between them. The CDR3 protein is CASSLARVLARKGNEQFF. The DNA for the CDR3 is TGTGCCAGCAGCTTAGCGAGGGTCCTAGCTAGAAAAGGCAATGAGCAGTTCTTC. The whole variable domain, filled in from reference TRBV7-9 and TRBJ2-1, reads DTGVSQNPRHKITKRGQNVTFRCDPISEHNRLYWYRQTLGQGPEFLTYFQNEAQLEKSRLLSDRFSAERPKGSFSTLEIQRTEQGDSAMYLCASSLARVLARKGNEQFFGPGTRLTVL.

The chain is built from TRBV19 and TRBJ1-4, with a possible D match to TRBD1 (6 bases). Germline V gene sequence: CDR1 LNHDA, CDR2 SQIVND (reference sequence). The CDR3 length is 15 residues. The germline V and J ends were trimmed by 2 bases and 8 bases, with 15 bases remaining between them. Here the CDR3 reads CASSIFGTGLEKLFF. The CDR3 coding sequence is TGTGCCAGTAGTATATTTGGAACAGGGTTGGAAAAACTGTTTTTT. Complete variable domain (other parts from reference TRBV19 and TRBJ1-4): DGGITQSPKYLFRKEGQNVTLSCEQNLNHDAMYWYRQDPGQGLRLIYYSQIVNDFQKGDIAEGYSVSREKKESFPLTVTSAQKNPTAFYLCASSIFGTGLEKLFFGSGTQLSVL.

The rearrangement links TRBV4-1 to TRBJ1-1; 9 nucleotides match TRBD1. The germline gives CDR1 MGHRA, CDR2 YSYEKL. This CDR3 has 17 amino acids. The V segment lost 0 bases and the J segment 1 base; nucleotides outside the gene matches: 6. CDR3 sequence (DNA): TGCGCCAGCAGCCAAGAAGGACAGGGGTCCCCGAACACTGAAGCTTTCTTT. This encodes CASSQEGQGSPNTEAFF.

The V gene is TRBV28, the J gene TRBJ1-4; tentatively, D is TRBD1 (6 bases). Germline V gene sequence: CDR1 MDHEN, CDR2 SYDVKM. CDR3 size: 15 residues. Deletions cut 5 bases from V and 7 bases from J, with 17 bases between. The CDR3 region has the DNA TGTGCCAGCAGTCTCACAGGGCGATGGGGTGAAAAACTGTTTTTT. Its protein is CASSLTGRWGEKLFF.

This rearrangement joins TRBV12-3 or TRBV12-4 to TRBJ1-2, with D hard to call. With 2 bases removed from V and 4 bases from J, the gap between germline ends came to 8 bases. The CDR3 consists of 13 residues. The chain's CDR3 is CASSLSPLYGYTF. The CDR3 nucleotides are TGTGCCAGCAGTTTATCCCCTCTCTATGGCTACACCTTC.

The chain carries TRBV10-2 and TRBJ2-1, with D tentatively TRBD2 (5 bases). The CDR3 sequence is 13 residues long. The germline CDR1 and CDR2 sequences are WSHSY and SAAADI. V was trimmed by 10 bases and J by 6 bases, leaving 16 bases between them. The CDR3 reads CAIRGLFPNEQFF. Written as DNA, the CDR3 is TGCGCCATCCGGGGTTTATTTCCCAATGAGCAGTTCTTC.

The chain employs TRBV7-9 and TRBJ2-1; 7 nucleotides align to TRBD2. This CDR3 contains 18 residues. V dropped 1 base and J dropped 0; count of bases not matched to a gene: 9. Per the germline V gene, CDR1 is SEHNR and CDR2 is FQNEAQ (reference sequence). CDR3 amino acids: CASSLEVVLANSYNEQFF. CDR3 in DNA: TGTGCCAGCAGCTTAGAAGTAGTACTAGCGAACTCCTACAATGAGCAGTTCTTC.

Here the CDR3 DNA reads TGTGCCAGTAGTGTTGAACAGCTCGGGGAGCTGTTTTTT. Its translation is CASSVEQLGELFF. The chain recombines TRBV19 with TRBJ2-2; D gene ambiguous. This CDR3 comprises 13 residues. The V end was cut by 5 bases, the J end by 7 bases, with 11 bases between. Germline CDR1 is LNHDA and CDR2 is SQIVND (reference sequence). Using reference TRBV19 and TRBJ2-2 for the parts outside the CDR3, the full variable domain is DGGITQSPKYLFRKEGQNVTLSCEQNLNHDAMYWYRQDPGQGLRLIYYSQIVNDFQKGDIAEGYSVSREKKESFPLTVTSAQKNPTAFYLCASSVEQLGELFFGEGSRLTVL.

The J gene is TRBJ2-7, the V gene TRBV7-2, with 9 bases that match TRBD2. Germline assignment: CDR1 SGHTA and CDR2 FQGNSA. V shed 5 bases, J shed 5 bases, and the junction held 10 bases outside the gene matches. This CDR3 region has 15 residues. Here the CDR3 reads CASSKEAGGTDEQYF. In DNA form, the CDR3 reads TGTGCCAGCAGCAAGGAGGCGGGAGGGACGGACGAGCAGTACTTC. The full variable domain, with the rest looked up from reference TRBV7-2 and TRBJ2-7, is GAGVSQSPSNKVTEKGKDVELRCDPISGHTALYWYRQSLGQGLEFLIYFQGNSAPDKSGLPSDRFSAERTGGSVSTLTIQRTQQEDSAVYLCASSKEAGGTDEQYFGPGTRLTVT.

CDR3 protein: CASSYDSDSGNTIYF. CDR3 in DNA: TGTGCCAGCAGTTACGACAGCGACTCTGGAAACACCATATATTTT. This chain connects TRBV6-5 to TRBJ1-3; tentatively, D is TRBD1 (5 bases). The CDR3 is 15 amino acids. CDR1 and CDR2 (germline): MNHEY, SVGAGI. Trimming cost V 2 bases and J 0 bases, with 8 bases left between them.

The rearrangement uses TRBV5-4 and TRBJ2-7; D is perhaps TRBD1 (6 bases). The CDR3 contains 14 residues. Germline V gene lookup returns CDR1 SGHNT and CDR2 YYREEE (reference sequence). The germline V and J ends were trimmed by 4 bases and 4 bases, with 15 bases remaining between them. DNA for the CDR3: TGTGCCAGCAGCCTTAAGACAGGAGAATACGAGCAGTACTTC. It codes for CASSLKTGEYEQYF.

J is TRBJ1-6 and V is TRBV2; D call uncertain. CDR3 length: 16 residues. V was pared by 0 bases and J by 1 base, with 7 bases between. CDR1 SNHLY and CDR2 FYNNEI come from the germline V gene. The CDR3 sequence: CASSEAASSYNSPLHF. CDR3 nucleotides: TGTGCCAGCAGTGAAGCAGCTAGTTCCTATAATTCACCCCTCCACTTT.